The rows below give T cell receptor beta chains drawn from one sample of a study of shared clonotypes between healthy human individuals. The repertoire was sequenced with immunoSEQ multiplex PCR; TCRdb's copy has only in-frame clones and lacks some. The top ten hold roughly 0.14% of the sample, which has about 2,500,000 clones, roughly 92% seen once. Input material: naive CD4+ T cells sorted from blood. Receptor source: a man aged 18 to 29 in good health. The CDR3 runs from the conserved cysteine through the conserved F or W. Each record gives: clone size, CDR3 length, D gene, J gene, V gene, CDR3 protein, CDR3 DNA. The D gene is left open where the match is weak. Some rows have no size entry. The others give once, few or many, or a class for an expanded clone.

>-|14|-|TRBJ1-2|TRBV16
CASSQSQQVSGYTF
TGTGCCAGCAGCCAATCTCAACAGGTCTCCGGCTACACCTTC
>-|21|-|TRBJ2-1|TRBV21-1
CASSRPEAILAGGGSYNEQFF
TGTGCCAGCAGTCGACCTGAGGCCATACTAGCGGGAGGGGGCTCCTACAATGAGCAGTTCTTC
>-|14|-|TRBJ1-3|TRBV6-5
CASRRQSSGNTIYF
TGTGCCAGCAGGCGACAGAGCTCTGGAAACACCATATATTTT
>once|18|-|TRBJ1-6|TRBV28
CASSLYPLGGSGNSPLHF
TGTGCCAGCAGCCTCTACCCTCTGGGGGGCAGCGGTAATTCACCCCTCCACTTT
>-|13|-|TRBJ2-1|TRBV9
CASSVGELGREFF
TGTGCCAGCAGCGTAGGGGAGTTAGGGAGAGAGTTCTTC
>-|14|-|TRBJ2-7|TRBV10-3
CAISSQGSGAEQYF
TGTGCCATCAGCTCACAGGGAAGTGGTGCCGAGCAGTACTTC
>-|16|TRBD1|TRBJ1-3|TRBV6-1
CASSVITGGSGNTIYF
TGTGCCAGCAGTGTAATAACAGGGGGCTCTGGAAACACCATATATTTT
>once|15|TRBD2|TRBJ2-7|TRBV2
CASSNSGTTTYEQYF
TGTGCCAGCAGTAATTCCGGGACTACGACCTACGAGCAGTACTTC
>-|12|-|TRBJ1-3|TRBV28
CASSKQGNTIYF
TGTGCCAGCAGTAAACAGGGAAACACCATATATTTT
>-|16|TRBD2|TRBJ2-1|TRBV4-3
CASSQGTSGSLYEQFF
TGCGCCAGCAGCCAGGGAACTAGCGGGAGTTTATATGAGCAGTTCTTC
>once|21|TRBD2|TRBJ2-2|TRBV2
CASSEWRLAGSSDRVGGELFF
TGTGCCAGCAGTGAATGGCGACTAGCGGGGTCGAGTGACCGAGTCGGGGGGGAGCTGTTTTTT
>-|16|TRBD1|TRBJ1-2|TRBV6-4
CASSEDRGRKPYGYTF
TGTGCCAGCAGCGAGGACAGGGGGCGCAAGCCGTATGGCTACACCTTC
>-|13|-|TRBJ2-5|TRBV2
CASNALTKETQYF
TGTGCCAGCAATGCGCTCACTAAGGAGACCCAGTACTTC
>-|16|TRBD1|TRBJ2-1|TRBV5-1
CASSTGDSRAFNEQFF
TGCGCCAGCAGCACCGGGGACAGCCGGGCATTCAATGAGCAGTTCTTC
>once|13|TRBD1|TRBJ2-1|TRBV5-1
CASSSGQLNEQFF
TGCGCCAGCAGCTCGGGACAGCTCAATGAGCAGTTCTTC
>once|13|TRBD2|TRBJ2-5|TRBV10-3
CAIRRGGGETQYF
TGTGCCATCAGGCGGGGGGGCGGTGAGACCCAGTACTTC
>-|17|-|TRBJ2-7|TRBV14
CASSQERRPRSSYEQYF
TGTGCCAGCAGCCAAGAAAGGCGGCCGAGGAGCTCCTACGAGCAGTACTTC
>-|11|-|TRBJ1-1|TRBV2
CASRGETEAFF
TGTGCCAGCAGAGGAGAGACTGAAGCTTTCTTT
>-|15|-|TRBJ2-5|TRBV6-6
CASSYPLAVQETQYF
TGTGCCAGCAGTTATCCCTTAGCGGTGCAAGAGACCCAGTACTTC
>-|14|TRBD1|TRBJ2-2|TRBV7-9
CASSPQGDAGELFF
TGTGCCAGCAGCCCCCAGGGGGACGCCGGGGAGCTGTTTTTT
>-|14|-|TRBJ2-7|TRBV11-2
CASSLIQESYEQYF
TGTGCCAGCAGCTTAATCCAAGAGTCCTACGAGCAGTACTTC
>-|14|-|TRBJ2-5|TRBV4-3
CASSQDPRRETQYF
TGCGCCAGCAGCCAAGATCCCAGGAGGGAGACCCAGTACTTC
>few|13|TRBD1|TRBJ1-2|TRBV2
CASSPDRAYGYTF
TGTGCCAGCAGTCCTGACAGGGCCTATGGCTACACCTTC
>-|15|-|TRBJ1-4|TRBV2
CASTLDPLANEKLFF
TGTGCCAGCACCCTCGACCCACTCGCGAATGAAAAACTGTTTTTT
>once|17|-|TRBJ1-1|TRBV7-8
CASSLVGRQLMNTEAFF
TGTGCCAGCAGCTTAGTGGGGAGACAGCTCATGAACACTGAAGCTTTCTTT
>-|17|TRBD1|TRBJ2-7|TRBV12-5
CASGLVPRTGANYEQYF
TGTGCTAGTGGTTTGGTGCCAAGAACAGGGGCTAACTACGAGCAGTACTTC
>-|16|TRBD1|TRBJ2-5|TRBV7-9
CASSFTGARVQETQYF
TGTGCCAGCAGCTTTACAGGGGCCCGGGTCCAAGAGACCCAGTACTTC
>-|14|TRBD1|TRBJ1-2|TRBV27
CASSARQGEFGYTF
TGTGCCAGCAGTGCCCGACAGGGGGAGTTTGGCTACACCTTC
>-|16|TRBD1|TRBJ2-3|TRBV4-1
CASSQRTGSITDTQYF
TGCGCCAGCAGCCAGAGGACAGGATCTATCACAGATACGCAGTATTTT
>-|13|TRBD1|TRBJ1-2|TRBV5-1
CASSRTGESGYTF
TGCGCCAGCAGCAGAACAGGGGAATCGGGCTACACCTTC
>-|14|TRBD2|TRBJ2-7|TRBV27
CASSSGGGPYEQYF
TGTGCCAGCAGTTCCGGGGGGGGGCCATACGAGCAGTACTTC
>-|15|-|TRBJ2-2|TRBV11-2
CASSSAVGWAGELFF
TGTGCCAGCAGCTCGGCGGTGGGGTGGGCCGGGGAGCTGTTTTTT
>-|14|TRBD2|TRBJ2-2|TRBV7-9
CASSSLAGAGELFF
TGTGCCAGCAGCTCGCTAGCGGGGGCCGGGGAGCTGTTTTTT